This record concerns one T cell receptor (beta chain) sequence. Antigen unknown. CD45RO negativity and positive selection for CCR7 defined naive CD8 cells, a population that excluded terminally differentiated effector memory CD45RA+ cells. The entry originates in a study of shared clonotypes between healthy human individuals. Study processing details: Filtering of immunoSEQ junctional sequences could not match full-length read filtering. Sequenced by immunoSEQ multiplex PCR; TCRdb stores in-frame clones only, minus some. V and J calls and clone size follow that table, whereas D and trimming were derived from the DNA. The sample contains millions of clones, around 96% of which appear only once. Notes on the study in general: Blood was the sole source, and tissue repertoires probably differ. Genetic and exposure-history diversity was limited by the few donors.

Germline V gene lookup returns CDR1 SGHVS and CDR2 FQNEAQ. The CDR3 loop spans 13 amino acids. Trimming left V 5 bases short and J 9 bases short, with 14 bases between. Material: naive CD8+ T cells sorted from blood. The receptor was derived from a man aged 18-30 years in good health. The chain couples TRBV7-8 to TRBJ2-1, with D perhaps TRBD1 (6 bases). The CDR3 DNA sequence: TGTGCCAGCAGCCCTACTGGGGGCGTTGAGCAGTTCTTC. Translation: CASSPTGGVEQFF.